These 3 T cell receptor beta chains were sequenced from one sample in a study of blood T cell repertoires in COVID-19. The assay was immunoSEQ multiplex PCR, and TCRdb's table has in-frame clones only and misses some. Here the sample spans 150,000 to 160,000 clones, 80% to 90% being singletons. The sequencing sample was made of peripheral blood. These receptors were obtained from a woman between 45 and 60 years old with acute or convalescent COVID-19.

The chain joins TRBV7-8 to TRBJ2-6; perhaps TRBD1 as D (6 bases). The CDR3 has 15 amino acids. The V end lost 9 bases, the J end lost 0 bases, and 12 bases lay between the germline ends. In germline, CDR1 is SGHVS, CDR2 FQNEAQ. The CDR3 sequence: CASTQGSSGANVLTF. CDR3 sequence (DNA): TGTGCCAGTACACAGGGTAGCTCTGGGGCCAACGTCCTGACTTTC.

The rearrangement links TRBV24-1 to TRBJ1-4; TRBD1 matches at 7 bases. The CDR3 has 16 residues. Germline V gives CDR1 KGHDR, CDR2 SFDVKD. After removal of 5 bases from V and 5 bases from J, the junction contained 10 bases not matched to a gene. This chain's CDR3 is CATSAPGTAKNEKLFF. CDR3 coding DNA: TGTGCCACCAGTGCCCCCGGGACAGCTAAAAATGAAAAACTGTTTTTT.

The gene calls are TRBV19 and TRBJ2-2, with TRBD2 identical over 10 bases. CDR1 is LNHDA, CDR2 SQIVND, per germline (reference sequence). The CDR3 runs 15 residues. Trimming removed 8 bases from V and 3 bases from J; junction bases left unmatched: 6. CDR3 sequence reads: CASRGLAGDTGELFF. The CDR3 bases are TGTGCCAGTCGGGGGCTAGCGGGAGACACCGGGGAGCTGTTTTTT.